This T cell receptor (beta chain) was documented in a study of cytomegalovirus exposure and HLA in healthy donors (dated by TCRdb to about 2017). General notes on the study: An earlier analysis of approximately 600 of the donors reported more than 250 Gb of sequence data and 117 million unique TCR beta sequences from around 200 million T cells. An early release covering roughly 600 HLA-typed donors comprised 300 to 350 gigabases of sequencing data and roughly 86 million unique TCR sequences. The genetic ancestry cluster associated with self-reported Caucasian donors included roughly four fifths of the 300 to 450 genotyped donors. The study was designed to test whether signatures of past pathogen exposure could be identified by cataloging public T cell receptors. Using immunosequencing, the study profiled T cell repertoires from 550 to 750 subjects and related those repertoires to cytomegalovirus serostatus. Along with the approximately 700-subject first cohort, a separate validation cohort of over a hundred different subjects was used. The study combined high-throughput TCR immunosequencing, statistical association of individual TCRs with disease status, and machine learning to predict cytomegalovirus infection status. A later analysis re-analyzed previously published TCR beta repertoires from 666 donors and added high-resolution HLA genotyping to study TCR occurrence patterns. Rather than drawing on any new phenotypic data, the later analysis identified candidate immune exposures from TCR beta sequences and the way those sequences occurred across donors. To decide whether each TCR beta V gene segment behaved as functional or pseudogenic, an earlier analysis of some 600 of the donors relied on high-throughput TCR beta sequencing. Donor age, sex, ethnicity and CMV serostatus were compiled together with the repertoire data. A later genetic analysis used genome-wide SNP genotypes for about 60% of the 666 donors, treating that subset as a discovery cohort. Every repertoire in the discovery cohort had been generated on one and the same sequencing platform. HLA typing included class I and class II loci at four-digit resolution. Typing coverage varied by locus: roughly 629-640 donors for A, B, C, DRB1 and DQB1; some 520 for DQA1; approximately 570 for DPA1; approximately 450 for DPB1. Roughly 5 DR-DQ haplotypes were handled as single units for association and clustering, since linkage in the cohort was strong. Among almost 400 genotyped donors of the cohort, an average of roughly 240,000 unique TCR beta nucleotide sequences were sequenced per donor, roughly 18% of them non-productive. What the study reported, not specific to this receptor: In vitro tests confirmed that three of the cytomegalovirus-associated TCR beta chains recognize cytomegalovirus antigens. Strong co-occurrence of HLA alleles, especially DR and DQ, made assigning TCR associations to individual alleles difficult. In a later analysis, HLA-associated TCR beta chains showed more clonal expansion and lower generation probabilities than non-associated chains that were equally common. According to a later analysis, most CMV-associated TCR beta chains appeared to be HLA-restricted, and the HLA associations seemed to be driven largely by CMV exposure. Because HLA typing was missing for some donors at each locus, association tests included only the typed subset. A cluster of highly shared sequence variants was judged likely to be a technical artifact of the sequencing pipeline. The only immune exposure information available for the cohort was CMV serostatus. Linkage disequilibrium might explain the correlated functional status among segregating V segments, but an unknown experimental factor could not be excluded. In a later genetic analysis, fewer N-insertions in productive TCRs were reported among donors in an Asian-associated ancestry cluster than the roughly 670-donor mean. The presence/absence analyses assumed that sequencing depth was roughly uniform across donors, and that assumption may not be true. Most TCR sequences were observed very rarely across donors, whereas some public TCRs were present in many individuals. An earlier analysis of around 540 of the donors showed that most TCR beta V segments appeared in productive rearrangements either about 87% or about 30% of the time, which broadly matched IMGT annotations. In a later genetic analysis, a missense DCLRE1C variant was associated with V-gene and J-gene trimming of TCR beta chains, and the association was replicated in an independent cohort. At a false discovery rate of 0.05, a later analysis linked about 17,000 TCR beta sequences to specific HLA alleles. In the study, some 180 TCR beta chains were listed as associated with cytomegalovirus. Because counts were too low, fewer than 20 rarely observed V segments, including chromosome 9 orphons, were excluded from the earlier analysis of 587 of the donors. According to a later analysis, parvovirus B19, influenza, CMV and Epstein-Barr virus appeared linked to several top co-occurrence clusters. Cytomegalovirus status was reported to be diagnosed by the classifier with high specificity and sensitivity in both the original and validation cohorts. According to a later analysis, TCR association rates differed among HLA loci, with DRB1 alleles showing the most associated TCRs and HLA-C alleles showing the fewest. Only TCR beta chains were sequenced in this cohort, and the absence of alpha or paired-chain data limited detectable features. A further reported finding was that TCR beta sequences accurately predicted the HLA-A and HLA-B alleles for most subjects in the first cohort. According to the authors, the approach could potentially be generalized to other disease states and immunological phenotypes.

Preparation of the library involved the immunoSEQ multiplex PCR assay. The multiplex PCR relied on a mix of 60 forward primers for TCR Vbeta segments and 13 reverse primers for TCR Jbeta segments. The CDR3 region of rearranged TCR beta genes was amplified from genomic DNA by a multiplex PCR assay. The Illumina HiSeq System was used to sequence the amplified TCR beta libraries as 87-base-pair reads. From the authors' description of their analysis: A later analysis counted some 74 million unique TCR beta chains across the 600 to 850 repertoires, and approximately 11 million of these chains were shared by at least two donors. Raw reads were error-corrected and collapsed into unique sequences by a nearest-neighbor algorithm in which closely related sequences were merged to remove PCR and sequencing errors. CDR3 sequences were aligned to IMGT reference sequences to assign V, D and J gene segments. For a sequence to be retained, a match of at least six nucleotides was required to both a V gene segment and a J gene segment. A rearrangement counted as productive if the CDR3 had no stop codons and remained in frame with V and J, and every other rearrangement counted as non-productive. Following IMGT convention, CDR3 was defined as the stretch from the second conserved V-encoded cysteine up to the conserved J-encoded phenylalanine. The earlier analysis of 587 of the donors excluded sequences that lacked an unambiguous match to a single V gene segment. In an earlier analysis of a few hundred of the donors, V segments were called functional above 56.7% productive rearrangements and were called segregating when the between-donor standard deviation exceeded 5%. A statistical classification framework was developed to diagnose cytomegalovirus status using the catalog of TCR beta chain sequences. A later analysis assigned V and J genes by comparing TCR nucleotide sequences with IMGT/GENE-DB human TR gene sequences. Using the TCRdist pipeline, a later analysis assigned CDR3 sequences along with most-parsimonious VDJ recombination scenarios. A later analysis defined each TCR beta chain by its CDR3 amino acid sequence plus V-gene family, and excluded reads lacking a unique V-gene family. In a later analysis, fewer than 650 highly shared, low-generation-probability nucleotide sequences were removed to address suspected cross-contamination and a sequencing artifact. A later analysis calculated a clonal expansion index for each public chain from normalized within-repertoire ranks of inferred template counts. In a later analysis, generation probabilities were computed with a VDJ recombination model fitted to out-of-frame rearrangements, and the resulting probabilities were checked against IGoR. Hypergeometric tests were used in a later analysis to score TCR-TCR, TCR-HLA and TCR-CMV co-occurrence, with a repertoire-size bias correction applied to the TCR pairs. In a later analysis, false discovery rates were estimated by permuting HLA or CMV assignments 20 times. In a later analysis, co-occurring TCRs were grouped using DBSCAN, with TCRdist sequence similarity added in when clustering inside HLA-allele-positive subsets. For co-occurrence clustering, repertoires with fewer than 30,000 or more than 120,000 public chains were excluded, along with about five repertoires with anomalous nucleotide sharing. In its TCRdb copy, this immuneACCESS table keeps in-frame sequences only and misses some clones. Where compared with another copy, unresolved V genes explain less than half of these, and the others have no known cause. V and J calls and clone size are copied from that table; D and trimming were computed from the DNA. The table for this sample lists under 95,000 clones. The ten largest clones take up roughly 3.8% of the sample.

The cohort was made up of under 800 healthy bone marrow donors. Cohort members were all nominally healthy when sampled, although unrecorded immune exposures were likely present. The donor was CMV seropositive and was included in the group of approximately 310 seropositive cohort members. Each donor provided a peripheral blood sample, and peripheral blood mononuclear cells were used for TCR beta sequencing. Genomic DNA was extracted from the blood cell samples with the Qiagen DNeasy Blood Extraction Kit. Worth noting for this clone: It has no known antigen specificity.

Sequenced: PBMCs. The receptor was derived from a man between 18 and 35 years old in good health and CMV-seropositive.

For the CDR3, the sequence is CAISAGGLANEKLFF. The nucleotides are TGTGCCATCAGTGCAGGGGGCTTAGCTAATGAAAAACTGTTTTTT. The sequence is built from TRBV10-3 and TRBJ1-4, with TRBD1 matching 8 junction bases. From cysteine to phenylalanine, the CDR3 is 15 amino acids long. Just the 45-base CDR3 DNA is kept, in frame starting at base 1. The germline V and J ends show losses of 4 bases and 3 bases respectively, and no gene match explains 4 bases of the junction. The CDR1 and CDR2 encoded by the germline V gene are ENHRY and SYGVKD.